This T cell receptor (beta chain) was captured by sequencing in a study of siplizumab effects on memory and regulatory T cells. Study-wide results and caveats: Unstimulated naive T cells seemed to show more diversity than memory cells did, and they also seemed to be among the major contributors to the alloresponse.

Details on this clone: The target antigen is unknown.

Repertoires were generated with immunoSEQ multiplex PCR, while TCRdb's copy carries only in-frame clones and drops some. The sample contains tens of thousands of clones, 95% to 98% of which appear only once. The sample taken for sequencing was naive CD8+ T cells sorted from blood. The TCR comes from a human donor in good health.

The CDR3 DNA reads as TGTGCCAGTAGTATTCTCGGGACAGGGGTGCACGAGCAGTACTTC. Translation gives CASSILGTGVHEQYF. The V call is TRBV19, the J call TRBJ2-7; TRBD1 matches 10 bases. The J segment lost 5 bases and the V segment lost 3 bases, leaving 7 bases of the junction unmatched. The CDR3 loop spans 15 amino acids. Looked up from germline, CDR1 is LNHDA and CDR2 is SQIVND (reference sequence).